This T cell receptor beta chain was sequenced during a study of blood T cell repertoires in COVID-19. As for the study in general: Donors in the United States, Italy and Spain gave samples during acute or convalescent COVID-19. From T cells, B-cell-depleted T cells, or PBMCs came the material, which was cDNA or gDNA.

Germline assignment: CDR1 SSHAT and CDR2 FNYEAQ (reference sequence). CDR3 size: 20 residues. Individuals aged about 18 to 95 years were recruited from fewer than 30 US areas. Note on this clone: Germline and junction disagree at one end, which may indicate a read error.

In the original processing: Reference gene primers were amplified, and this amplification served to estimate nucleated cell counts. Some clones are missing from TCRdb's copy, which holds only in-frame ones; the method was immunoSEQ multiplex PCR. V and J calls and clone size are given by that table; D and trimming were obtained from the DNA. Altogether approximately 240,000 clones are present, roughly nine tenths being singletons, with the ten largest covering approximately 3.3%. The sequence came from a woman in her 50s in a cohort exposed to, infected with or recovered from COVID-19 (not recorded which). The sequenced sample was PBMCs or T cells enriched from blood (not recorded which). V and J are TRBV7-7 and TRBJ2-2, with 7 nucleotides matching TRBD2. The DNA for the CDR3 is TGTGCTAGCAGCCTCCAAGGACTATCATACTCGGGGAGGGACACCGGGGAGCTGTTTTTT. Amino acids: CASSLQGLSYSGRDTGELFF.